This T cell receptor (beta chain) was recovered during a study of PD-1 blockade in classical Hodgkin lymphoma. Points on this clone: The antigen remains unidentified.

Study-wide results and caveats: A reduction in baseline TCR diversity was reportedly seen in newly diagnosed patients relative to healthy donors.

The time point is: cycle 4 day 1 (C4D1), after 6 weeks of nivolumab. Brentuximab vedotin exposure varied, and every patient relapsed after autologous stem cell transplantation. V was shortened by 7 bases and J by 5 bases, with 11 bases between the two germline ends. This CDR3 region has 13 residues. CDR1 and CDR2 (germline): MNHNS, SASEGT. Generated by immunoSEQ multiplex PCR, the TCRdb table keeps only in-frame clones and is missing some. The data contain around 13,000 clones, approximately 78% of them seen just once; the ten biggest clones take up about 15%. The J gene is TRBJ2-2, the V gene TRBV6-1; weak D call: TRBD1 (6 bases). This clonotype was obtained from a human donor with classical Hodgkin lymphoma. The sample consisted of peripheral blood mononuclear cells (PBMCs), taken before the fourth cycle of nivolumab. The CDR3 DNA reads as TGTGCCAGCAACAGGGCCGGAACCGGGGAGCTGTTTTTT. Its translation: CASNRAGTGELFF.